Following are 21 T cell receptor beta chains from one sample sequenced in a study of blood T cell repertoires in COVID-19. Clones were sequenced by immunoSEQ multiplex PCR, and TCRdb holds only the in-frame ones, with some missing. This sample has approximately 210,000 clones; roughly 90% occur once, and the top ten carry roughly 1.7%. The sample comprised peripheral blood. All receptors derive from a man between 65 and 80 years old with acute or convalescent COVID-19.

This chain links TRBV4-3 with TRBJ2-5; 8 bases match TRBD2. Germline CDR1 reads LGHNA; CDR2 reads YSLEER. This CDR3 region has 14 residues. J gave up 5 bases and V 6 bases, and 8 bases lay outside the gene matches. This CDR3 is CASSYGRASETQYF. CDR3 bases: TGCGCCAGCAGTTACGGGAGGGCCTCTGAGACCCAGTACTTC.

The chain carries TRBV5-5 and TRBJ2-6; 9 nucleotides line up with TRBD1. Germline V lookup: CDR1 SGHKS, CDR2 YYEKEE (reference sequence). The CDR3 is made up of 18 amino acids. The junction had 10 bases not matched to a gene; V was cut back by 4 bases and J by 2 bases. CDR3 in DNA: TGTGCCAGCAGCCTGGTGGGGACAGGGAACCCTGGGGCCAACGTCCTGACTTTC. Translated, it gives CASSLVGTGNPGANVLTF.

The gene calls are TRBV28 and TRBJ1-2; the match to TRBD1 covers 11 bases. Germline values: CDR1 MDHEN, CDR2 SYDVKM. The CDR3 consists of 16 residues. J lost 4 bases, V lost 6 bases, and 10 bases had no gene match. The DNA for the CDR3 is TGTGCCAGCAGAACTGGAGGACAGGGGGCGATCTATGGCTACACCTTC. Its translation is CASRTGGQGAIYGYTF.

This chain uses TRBV19 with TRBJ1-5; the D gene is possibly TRBD1 (5 bases). The CDR3 runs to 12 residues. CDR1 is LNHDA, CDR2 SQIVND, per germline (reference sequence). V shed 7 bases and J shed 7 bases, with 11 bases lying between them. CDR3 residues: CASNDRLQPQHF. As DNA, the CDR3 is TGTGCCAGTAATGACAGATTACAGCCCCAGCATTTT.

This clone has only a few counts. The chain links TRBV23-1 to TRBJ2-7; D may be TRBD2 (6 bases). TRBV23-1 qualifies as an ORF whose function is uncertain. V was pared by 8 bases and J by 5 bases, with 19 bases between. The CDR3 totals 14 residues. The CDR3 DNA sequence: TGCGCCAGCGGGATCTCCGGGACTTTCCACGAGCAGTACTTC. Translation gives CASGISGTFHEQYF.

The gene calls are TRBV6-2 or TRBV6-3 and TRBJ2-7, with 7 bases matching TRBD2. The CDR3 length is 14 residues. Germline CDR1 reads MNHEY; CDR2 reads SVGEGT. The J segment lost 3 bases and the V segment lost 4 bases, leaving 6 bases of the junction unmatched. DNA of the CDR3: TGTGCCAGCAGTTCACTCGGGAGGATCTACGAGCAGTACTTC. It translates to CASSSLGRIYEQYF.

This chain joins TRBV12-5 and TRBJ2-7, with 13 bases fitting TRBD2. The CDR3 runs to 16 residues. The germline CDR1 and CDR2 sequences are LGHNT and FRNRAP. J gave up 6 bases and V 0 bases, and 5 bases lay outside the gene matches. CDR3 in amino acids: CASGLVLAGGFAEQYF. The CDR3 DNA reads as TGTGCTAGTGGTTTGGTACTAGCGGGAGGGTTCGCCGAGCAGTACTTC. Supplemented by reference TRBV12-5 and TRBJ2-7, the full variable domain reads DARVTQTPRHKVTEMGQEVTMRCQPILGHNTVFWYRQTMMQGLELLAYFRNRAPLDDSGMPKDRFSAEMPDATLATLKIQPSEPRDSAVYFCASGLVLAGGFAEQYFGPGTRLTVT.

About this clone: The junction departs from germline at one end; a sequencing error may be responsible. The chain links TRBV7-6 to TRBJ2-7; D is uncertain. The germline V gene has CDR1 SGHVS and CDR2 FNYEAQ. This CDR3 contains 14 residues. For the CDR3, the DNA is TGTGCCAGCAGCTTAAATAGTGCCTCCCACGAGCAGTACTTC. This translates into CASSLNSASHEQYF.

The chain couples TRBV6-5 to TRBJ2-5, with 10 nucleotides matching TRBD2. Germline V gives CDR1 MNHEY, CDR2 SVGAGI. The V segment lost 2 bases and the J segment 6 bases; nucleotides outside the gene matches: 9. The CDR3 extends over 16 amino acids. CDR3 nucleotides: TGTGCCAGCAGTTACCCGCTAGCGGGAGTGGTACAGACCCAGTACTTC. Protein: CASSYPLAGVVQTQYF.

The chain has TRBV19 and TRBJ1-2; unclear D gene. This CDR3 has 15 residues. Deletions cut 3 bases from V and 0 bases from J, with 11 bases between. CDR1 and CDR2 (germline): LNHDA, SQIVND (reference sequence). The CDR3 nucleotides read TGTGCCAGTAGTATTCGGCAGGATACTAACTATGGCTACACCTTC. It translates to CASSIRQDTNYGYTF. Using reference TRBV19 and TRBJ1-2 for the parts outside the CDR3, the full variable domain is DGGITQSPKYLFRKEGQNVTLSCEQNLNHDAMYWYRQDPGQGLRLIYYSQIVNDFQKGDIAEGYSVSREKKESFPLTVTSAQKNPTAFYLCASSIRQDTNYGYTFGSGTRLTVV.

This chain connects TRBV29-1 to TRBJ2-1, with 14 positions matching TRBD2. This CDR3 is 17 amino acids long. CDR1 and CDR2 from the germline V gene are SQVTM and ANQGSEA. V dropped 7 bases and J dropped 1; count of bases not matched to a gene: 9. CDR3 nucleotides: TGCAGCGCATCCGGGACTAGCGGGAGTACGTCCTACAATGAGCAGTTCTTC. Its translation is CSASGTSGSTSYNEQFF.

The V call is TRBV4-1, the J call TRBJ2-3, with 11 nucleotides matching TRBD1. V gave up 4 bases and J gave up 3 bases; unmatched junction bases: 9. CDR3 length: 17 amino acids. The germline CDR1 and CDR2 sequences are MGHRA and YSYEKL. CDR3 protein: CASSRPGQGDLTDTQYF. CDR3 in DNA: TGCGCCAGCAGCCGCCCGGGACAGGGGGACCTTACAGATACGCAGTATTTT.

In nucleotides, the CDR3 is TGTGCCAGCAACCGCCGGACTAGCGGGGGGAATGAGCAGTTCTTC. Translating it yields CASNRRTSGGNEQFF. This chain connects TRBV2 to TRBJ2-1; 14 bases fit TRBD2. In germline, CDR1 is SNHLY, CDR2 FYNNEI. This CDR3 has 15 residues. Unmatched junction bases numbered 6, after V lost 7 bases and J lost 7 bases.

V and J are TRBV5-1 and TRBJ1-1; 9 bases are shared with TRBD1. Losses at the gene ends were 3 bases for V and 5 bases for J; bases not matched to a gene: 11. Germline assignment: CDR1 SGHRS and CDR2 YFSETQ. The CDR3 runs to 16 residues. CDR3 nucleotide sequence: TGCGCCAGCAGCTCGACAGGGGGTCCCCTTAGAACTGAAGCTTTCTTT. It is translated as CASSSTGGPLRTEAFF. Looking up the rest from reference TRBV5-1 and TRBJ1-1 gives the full variable domain: KAGVTQTPRYLIKTRGQQVTLSCSPISGHRSVSWYQQTPGQGLQFLFEYFSETQRNKGNFPGRFSGRQFSNSRSEMNVSTLELGDSALYLCASSSTGGPLRTEAFFGQGTRLTVV.

This clone was seen once. The gene calls are TRBV20-1 and TRBJ1-2; a weak D match, TRBD1 (5 bases). The CDR3 loop spans 11 amino acids. The V end lost 3 bases, the J end lost 6 bases, and 8 bases lay between the germline ends. The germline V gene encodes CDR1 DFQATT and CDR2 SNEGSKA (reference sequence). CDR3 sequence reads: CSARAGNGYTF. CDR3 nucleotide sequence: TGCAGTGCTAGGGCAGGGAATGGCTACACCTTC.

This chain links TRBV2 with TRBJ2-7, with 9 positions matching TRBD1. Germline V CDR1 and CDR2: SNHLY, FYNNEI. This CDR3 spans 15 amino acids. Trimming took 2 bases from V and 1 from J; bases not matched to a gene: 3. The chain's CDR3 is CASSERGTGSYEQYF. The CDR3 DNA sequence: TGTGCCAGCAGTGAAAGGGGGACAGGGTCCTACGAGCAGTACTTC.

The V and J genes are TRBV7-8 and TRBJ2-6; D perhaps matches TRBD1 (6 bases). V was trimmed by 7 bases and J by 2 bases, leaving 24 bases between them. Germline loops: CDR1 SGHVS, CDR2 FQNEAQ. The CDR3 consists of 19 residues. The CDR3 loop is CASNPYADSRTPGANVLTF. Written as DNA, the CDR3 is TGTGCCAGCAACCCATACGCGGACAGCCGAACACCTGGGGCCAACGTCCTGACTTTC.

The rearrangement uses TRBV2 and TRBJ2-2; TRBD1 aligns across 7 bases. This CDR3 has 14 amino acids. V shed 8 bases, J shed 4 bases, and the junction held 7 bases outside the gene matches. Germline loops: CDR1 SNHLY, CDR2 FYNNEI. The CDR3 DNA reads TGTGCCAGCGGAAATACAGGGGCCACCGGGGAGCTGTTTTTT. It yields the protein CASGNTGATGELFF.

The rearrangement uses TRBV25-1 and TRBJ2-7, with a weak D call TRBD2 (6 bases). CDR1 is MGHDK, CDR2 SYGVNS, per germline. The CDR3 is 12 residues long. The V end was cut by 11 bases, the J end by 4 bases, with 15 bases between. The CDR3 spells CAGGFKGYEQYF. For the CDR3, the DNA is TGTGCCGGGGGGTTTAAGGGATACGAGCAGTACTTC.

The chain couples TRBV5-4 to TRBJ2-2, with D tentatively TRBD2 (5 bases). The CDR3 runs 15 residues. CDR1 is SGHNT and CDR2 is YYREEE in the germline V gene (reference sequence). V shed 0 bases and J shed 1 base, with 7 bases lying between them. The CDR3 reads CASSLGGLNTGELFF. The CDR3 bases are TGTGCCAGCAGCTTGGGAGGGCTGAACACCGGGGAGCTGTTTTTT.

The rearrangement joins TRBV19 to TRBJ2-3; TRBD2 might be the D (5 bases). The CDR3 runs 12 residues. Germline CDR1 is LNHDA and CDR2 is SQIVND (reference sequence). V shed 4 bases and J shed 7 bases, with 9 bases lying between them. The DNA for the CDR3 is TGTGCCAGTAGTACCGACGGGAATACGCAGTATTTT. Translated: CASSTDGNTQYF. The full variable domain, completed using reference TRBV19 and TRBJ2-3, is DGGITQSPKYLFRKEGQNVTLSCEQNLNHDAMYWYRQDPGQGLRLIYYSQIVNDFQKGDIAEGYSVSREKKESFPLTVTSAQKNPTAFYLCASSTDGNTQYFGPGTRLTVL.